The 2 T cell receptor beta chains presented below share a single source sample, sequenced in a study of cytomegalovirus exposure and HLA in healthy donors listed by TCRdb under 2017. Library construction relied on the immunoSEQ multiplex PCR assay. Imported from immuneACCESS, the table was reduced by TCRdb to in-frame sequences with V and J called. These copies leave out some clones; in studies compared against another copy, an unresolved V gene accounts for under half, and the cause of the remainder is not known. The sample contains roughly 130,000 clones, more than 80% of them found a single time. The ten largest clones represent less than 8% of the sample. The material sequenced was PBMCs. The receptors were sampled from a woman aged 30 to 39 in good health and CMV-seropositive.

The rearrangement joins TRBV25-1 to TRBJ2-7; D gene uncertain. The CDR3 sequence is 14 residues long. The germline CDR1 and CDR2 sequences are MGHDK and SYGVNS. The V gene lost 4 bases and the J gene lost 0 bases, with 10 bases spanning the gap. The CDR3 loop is CASSGTLSSYEQYF. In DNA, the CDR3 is TGTGCCAGCAGTGGAACGCTCAGCTCCTACGAGCAGTACTTC.

The CDR3: CASGIGTAINQPQHF. The CDR3 nucleotides are TGTGCCAGCGGAATCGGGACAGCGATCAATCAGCCCCAGCATTTT. The chain carries TRBV5-8 and TRBJ1-5, with 7 bases matching TRBD1. CDR1 and CDR2 from the germline V gene are SGHTS and YDEGEE. This CDR3 has 15 residues. The V segment lost 7 bases and the J segment 3 bases; nucleotides outside the gene matches: 10.